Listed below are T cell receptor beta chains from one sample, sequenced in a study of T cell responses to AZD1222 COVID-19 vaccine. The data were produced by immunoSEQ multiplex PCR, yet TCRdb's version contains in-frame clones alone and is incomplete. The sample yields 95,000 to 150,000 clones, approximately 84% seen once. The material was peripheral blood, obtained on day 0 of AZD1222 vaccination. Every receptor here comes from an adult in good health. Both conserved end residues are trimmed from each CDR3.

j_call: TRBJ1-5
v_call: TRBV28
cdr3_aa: ASIPLGGYNQPQH

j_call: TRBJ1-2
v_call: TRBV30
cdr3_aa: AWKTQGYGYT

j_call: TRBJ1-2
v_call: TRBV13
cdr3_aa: ASSGGLRLNYGYT

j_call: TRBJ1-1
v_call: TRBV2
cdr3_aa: ASSSLLNTEAF

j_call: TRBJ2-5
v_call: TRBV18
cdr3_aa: ASSPPGSPQTQY

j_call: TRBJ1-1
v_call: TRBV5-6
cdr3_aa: ASTGAGVTEAF

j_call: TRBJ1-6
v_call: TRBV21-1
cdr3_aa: ASRGPPLH

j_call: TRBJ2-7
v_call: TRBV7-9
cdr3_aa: ASRVGVGAGEQY

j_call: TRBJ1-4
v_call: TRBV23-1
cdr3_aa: ASWGIGTNEKLF

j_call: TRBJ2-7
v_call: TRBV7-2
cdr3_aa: ASSLQTRDYEQY

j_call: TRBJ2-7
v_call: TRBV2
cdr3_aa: ASRDRDPEQY

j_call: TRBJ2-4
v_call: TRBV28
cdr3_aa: ASCRASNIQY

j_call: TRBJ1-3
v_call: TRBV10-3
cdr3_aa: AISTGQHSGNTIY

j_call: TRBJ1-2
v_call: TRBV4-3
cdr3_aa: ASSQVGPPGQGPYGYT

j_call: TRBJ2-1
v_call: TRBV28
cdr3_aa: ASSLGLRNEQF

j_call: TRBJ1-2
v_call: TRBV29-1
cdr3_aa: SVGGLGGYGYT

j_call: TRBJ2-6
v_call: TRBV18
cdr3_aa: ASSPRDRLGANVLT

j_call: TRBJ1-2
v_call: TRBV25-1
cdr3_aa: ASSRHDSYGYT

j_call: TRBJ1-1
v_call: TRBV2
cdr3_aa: ASRGIEAF

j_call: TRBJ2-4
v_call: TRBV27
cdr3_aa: ASSPRGTLAKNIQY

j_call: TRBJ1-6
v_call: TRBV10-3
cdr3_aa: AISESKSGTDNSPLH

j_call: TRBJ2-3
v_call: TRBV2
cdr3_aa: AALREFSTDTQY

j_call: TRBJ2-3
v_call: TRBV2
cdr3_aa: ASRRLAGGATQY

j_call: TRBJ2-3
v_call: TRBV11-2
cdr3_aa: ASSLGPSDTQY

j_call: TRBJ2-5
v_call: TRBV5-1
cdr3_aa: ASRGGILPDQETQY

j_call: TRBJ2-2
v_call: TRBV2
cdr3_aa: ASSERQGANGELF

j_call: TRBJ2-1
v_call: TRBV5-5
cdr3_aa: ASSLVLNNEQF

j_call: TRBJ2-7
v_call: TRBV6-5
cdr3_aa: ASSPTGASYEQY

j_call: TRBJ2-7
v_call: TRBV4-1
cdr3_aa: ASSQAQAGRGSSYEQY

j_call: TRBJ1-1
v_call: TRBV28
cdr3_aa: ASLTGGQGRTEAF

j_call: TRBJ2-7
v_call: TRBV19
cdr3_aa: ASSIRDGTYEQY

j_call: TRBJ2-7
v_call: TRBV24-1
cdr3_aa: ATSEDRTNEQY